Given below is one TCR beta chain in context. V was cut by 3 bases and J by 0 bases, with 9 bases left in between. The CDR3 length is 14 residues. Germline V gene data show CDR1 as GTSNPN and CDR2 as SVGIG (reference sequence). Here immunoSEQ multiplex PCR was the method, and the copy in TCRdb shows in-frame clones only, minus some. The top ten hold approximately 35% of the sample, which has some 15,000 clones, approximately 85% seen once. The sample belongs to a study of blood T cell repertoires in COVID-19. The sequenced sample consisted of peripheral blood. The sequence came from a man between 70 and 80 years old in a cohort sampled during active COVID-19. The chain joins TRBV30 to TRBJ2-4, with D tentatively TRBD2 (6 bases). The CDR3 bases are TGTGCCTGGAGAATTAGCGGAGCCAAAAACATTCAGTACTTC. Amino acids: CAWRISGAKNIQYF.